Given below is one TCR beta chain in context. The antigen is undetermined. MiXCR, applied by TCRdb to the 5' RACE reads, yields one record per CDR3 protein. The table lists around 80,000 distinct CDR3 sequences, more than 11% of them singletons. These data belong to a study of T-cell memory formation after mild COVID-19. The V end was cut by 1 base, the J end by 3 bases, with 7 bases between. This CDR3 comprises 13 residues. CDR1 is LGHNA and CDR2 is YNFKEQ in the germline V gene. Study-wide results and limits: Some clones that responded turned up in pre-infection memory, which suggests that cross-reactive memory joined in.

Sequences were obtained from PBMCs or a T cell subset sorted from them (not recorded which). This chain links TRBV4-2 with TRBJ2-7; D ambiguous. This receptor was identified in an adult woman who had mild COVID-19 (a few samples of this study predate the infection). Cell type and time point are not known. The CDR3 sequence is CASSQGDGYEQYF. The CDR3 DNA sequence: TGTGCCAGCAGCCAAGGAGACGGCTACGAGCAGTACTTC.